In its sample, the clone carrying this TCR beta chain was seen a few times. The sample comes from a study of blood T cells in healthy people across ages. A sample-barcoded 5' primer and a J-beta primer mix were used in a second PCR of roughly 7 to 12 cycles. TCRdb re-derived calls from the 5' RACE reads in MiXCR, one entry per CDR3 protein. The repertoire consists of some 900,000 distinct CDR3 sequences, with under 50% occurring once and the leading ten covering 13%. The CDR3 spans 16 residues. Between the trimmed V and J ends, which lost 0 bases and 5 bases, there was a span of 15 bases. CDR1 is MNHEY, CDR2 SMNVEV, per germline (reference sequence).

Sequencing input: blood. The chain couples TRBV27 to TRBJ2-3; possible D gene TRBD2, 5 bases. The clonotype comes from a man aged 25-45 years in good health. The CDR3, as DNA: TGTGCCAGCAGTTTATCTGCAGGCATAGGAGGAGATACGCAGTATTTT. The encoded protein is CASSLSAGIGGDTQYF.